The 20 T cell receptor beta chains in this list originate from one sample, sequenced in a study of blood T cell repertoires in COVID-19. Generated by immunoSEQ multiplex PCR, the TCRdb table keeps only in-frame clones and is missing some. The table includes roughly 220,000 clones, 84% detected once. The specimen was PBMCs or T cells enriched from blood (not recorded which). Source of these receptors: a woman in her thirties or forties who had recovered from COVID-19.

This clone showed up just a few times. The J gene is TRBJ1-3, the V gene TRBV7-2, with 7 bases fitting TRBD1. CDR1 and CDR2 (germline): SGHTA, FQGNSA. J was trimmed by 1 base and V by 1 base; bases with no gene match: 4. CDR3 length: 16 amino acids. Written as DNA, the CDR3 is TGTGCCAGCAGCTTAGGGGGACAGAGATCTGGAAACACCATATATTTT. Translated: CASSLGGQRSGNTIYF.

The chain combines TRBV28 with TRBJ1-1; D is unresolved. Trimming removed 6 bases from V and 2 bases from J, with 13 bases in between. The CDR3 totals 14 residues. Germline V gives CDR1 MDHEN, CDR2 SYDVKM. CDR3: CASRAHTPNTEAFF. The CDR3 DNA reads TGTGCCAGCAGGGCACACACCCCTAACACTGAAGCTTTCTTT.

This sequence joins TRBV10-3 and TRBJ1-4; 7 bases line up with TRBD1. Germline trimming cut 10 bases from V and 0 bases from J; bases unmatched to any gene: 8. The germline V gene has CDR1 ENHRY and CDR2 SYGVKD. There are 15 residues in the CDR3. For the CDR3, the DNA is TGTGCCACCAGAGGGACAGCCGCAACTAATGAAAAACTGTTTTTT. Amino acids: CATRGTAATNEKLFF.

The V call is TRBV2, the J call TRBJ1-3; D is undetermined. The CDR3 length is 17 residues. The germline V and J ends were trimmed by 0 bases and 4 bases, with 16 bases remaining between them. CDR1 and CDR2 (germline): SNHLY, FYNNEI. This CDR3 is CASSEAFMEVPGNTIYF. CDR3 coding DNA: TGTGCCAGCAGTGAAGCTTTTATGGAGGTTCCCGGAAACACCATATATTTT.

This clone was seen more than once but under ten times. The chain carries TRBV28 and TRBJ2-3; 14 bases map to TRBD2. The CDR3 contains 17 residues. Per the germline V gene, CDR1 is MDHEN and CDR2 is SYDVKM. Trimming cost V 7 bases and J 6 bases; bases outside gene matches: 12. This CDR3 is CASTPVTSGRDYDTQYF. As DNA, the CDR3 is TGTGCCAGCACCCCGGTGACTAGCGGGAGGGATTACGATACGCAGTATTTT.

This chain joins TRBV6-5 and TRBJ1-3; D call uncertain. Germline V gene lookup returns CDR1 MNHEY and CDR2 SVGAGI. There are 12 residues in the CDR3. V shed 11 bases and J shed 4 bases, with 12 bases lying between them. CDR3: CAVGGLGNTIYF. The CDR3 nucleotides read TGTGCCGTCGGCGGGTTGGGAAACACCATATATTTT.

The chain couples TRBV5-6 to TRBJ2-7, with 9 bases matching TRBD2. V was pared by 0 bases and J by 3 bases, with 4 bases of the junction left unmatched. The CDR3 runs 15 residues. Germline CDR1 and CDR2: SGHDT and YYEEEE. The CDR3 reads CASSLAPAGGYEQYF. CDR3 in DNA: TGTGCCAGCAGCTTGGCCCCAGCGGGAGGCTACGAGCAGTACTTC.

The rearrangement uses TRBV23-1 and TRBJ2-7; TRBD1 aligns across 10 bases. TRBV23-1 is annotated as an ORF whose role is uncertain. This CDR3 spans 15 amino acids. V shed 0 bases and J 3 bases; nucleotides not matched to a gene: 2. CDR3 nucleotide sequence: TGCGCCAGCAGTCAATCCGGACAGGGGGACTACGAGCAGTACGTC. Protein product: CASSQSGQGDYEQYV.

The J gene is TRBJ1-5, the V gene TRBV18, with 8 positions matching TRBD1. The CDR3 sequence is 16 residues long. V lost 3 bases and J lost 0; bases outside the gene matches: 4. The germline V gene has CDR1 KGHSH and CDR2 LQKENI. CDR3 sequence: CASSPDRASSNQPQHF. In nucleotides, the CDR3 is TGTGCCAGCTCACCGGACAGGGCGAGTAGCAATCAGCCCCAGCATTTT.

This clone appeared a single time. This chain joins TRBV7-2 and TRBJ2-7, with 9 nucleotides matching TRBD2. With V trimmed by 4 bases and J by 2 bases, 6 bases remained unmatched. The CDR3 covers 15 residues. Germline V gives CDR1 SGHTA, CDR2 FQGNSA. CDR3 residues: CASSSRLAVAYEQYF. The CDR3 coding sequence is TGTGCCAGCAGCTCCAGACTAGCGGTTGCCTACGAGCAGTACTTC.

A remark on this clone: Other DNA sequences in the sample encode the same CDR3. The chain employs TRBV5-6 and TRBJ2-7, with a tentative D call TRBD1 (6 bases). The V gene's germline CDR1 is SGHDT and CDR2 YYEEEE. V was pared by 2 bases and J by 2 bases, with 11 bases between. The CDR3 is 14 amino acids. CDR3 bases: TGTGCCAGCAGCTTAACCGGGACAACCTACGAGCAGTACGTC. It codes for CASSLTGTTYEQYV.

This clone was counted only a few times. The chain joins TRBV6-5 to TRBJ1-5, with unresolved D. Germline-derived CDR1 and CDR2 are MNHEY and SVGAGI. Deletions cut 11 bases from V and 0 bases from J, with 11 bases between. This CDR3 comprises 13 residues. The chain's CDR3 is CASLINSNQPQHF. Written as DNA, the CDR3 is TGTGCCTCCCTAATAAATAGCAATCAGCCCCAGCATTTT.

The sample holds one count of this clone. The chain's CDR3 is CASSIERGRGDTEAFF. CDR3 nucleotide sequence: TGTGCCAGTAGTATAGAGAGGGGGCGCGGGGACACTGAAGCTTTCTTT. The chain joins TRBV19 to TRBJ1-1; 7 bases map to TRBD1. The germline V gene has CDR1 LNHDA and CDR2 SQIVND (reference sequence). V shed 0 bases, J shed 3 bases, and the junction held 7 bases outside the gene matches. The CDR3 totals 16 residues.

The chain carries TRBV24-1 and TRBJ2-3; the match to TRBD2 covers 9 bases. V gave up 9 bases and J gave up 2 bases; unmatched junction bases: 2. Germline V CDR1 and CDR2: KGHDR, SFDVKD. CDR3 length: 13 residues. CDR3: CATASGNTDTQYF. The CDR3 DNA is TGTGCCACCGCTAGCGGGAACACAGATACGCAGTATTTT.

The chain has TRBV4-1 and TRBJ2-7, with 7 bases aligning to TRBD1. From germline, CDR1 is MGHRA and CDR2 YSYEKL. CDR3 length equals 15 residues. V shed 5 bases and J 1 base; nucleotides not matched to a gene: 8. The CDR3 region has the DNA TGCGCCAGCAGCTCCCAGGCAGGGGGATCCTACGAGCAGTACTTC. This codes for CASSSQAGGSYEQYF.

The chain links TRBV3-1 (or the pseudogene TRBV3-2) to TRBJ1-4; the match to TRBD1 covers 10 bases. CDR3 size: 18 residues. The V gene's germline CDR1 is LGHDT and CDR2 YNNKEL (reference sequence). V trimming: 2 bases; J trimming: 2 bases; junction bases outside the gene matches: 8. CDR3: CASSQPGTGAFTNEKLFF. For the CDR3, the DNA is TGTGCCAGCAGCCAACCCGGGACAGGGGCTTTCACTAATGAAAAACTGTTTTTT.

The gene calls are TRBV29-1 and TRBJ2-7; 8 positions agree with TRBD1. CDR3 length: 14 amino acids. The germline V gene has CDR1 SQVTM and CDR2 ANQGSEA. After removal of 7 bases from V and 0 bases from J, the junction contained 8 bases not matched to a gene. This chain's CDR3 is CSARTGLSSYEQYF. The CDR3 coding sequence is TGCAGCGCGCGGACAGGGCTGAGCTCCTACGAGCAGTACTTC.

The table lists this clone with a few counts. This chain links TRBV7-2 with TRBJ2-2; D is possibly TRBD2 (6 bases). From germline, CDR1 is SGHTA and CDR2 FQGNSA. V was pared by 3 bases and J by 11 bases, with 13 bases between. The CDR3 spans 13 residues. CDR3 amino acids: CASSLGLSSELFF. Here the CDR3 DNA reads TGTGCCAGCAGCTTGGGACTGTCGTCCGAGCTGTTTTTT.

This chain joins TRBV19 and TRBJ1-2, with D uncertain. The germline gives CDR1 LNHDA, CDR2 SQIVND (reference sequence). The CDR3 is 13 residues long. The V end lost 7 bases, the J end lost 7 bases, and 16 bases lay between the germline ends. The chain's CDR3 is CASNTEWWSGYTF. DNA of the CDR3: TGTGCCAGTAACACCGAGTGGTGGAGTGGCTACACCTTC. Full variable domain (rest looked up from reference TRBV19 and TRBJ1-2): DGGITQSPKYLFRKEGQNVTLSCEQNLNHDAMYWYRQDPGQGLRLIYYSQIVNDFQKGDIAEGYSVSREKKESFPLTVTSAQKNPTAFYLCASNTEWWSGYTFGSGTRLTVV.

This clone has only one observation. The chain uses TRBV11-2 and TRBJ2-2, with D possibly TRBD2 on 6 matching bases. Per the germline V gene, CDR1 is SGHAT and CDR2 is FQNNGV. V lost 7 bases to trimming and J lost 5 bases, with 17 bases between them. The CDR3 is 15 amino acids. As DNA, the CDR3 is TGTGCCAGCACCTCATCCGGACTAATGACCGGGGAGCTGTTTTTT. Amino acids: CASTSSGLMTGELFF.